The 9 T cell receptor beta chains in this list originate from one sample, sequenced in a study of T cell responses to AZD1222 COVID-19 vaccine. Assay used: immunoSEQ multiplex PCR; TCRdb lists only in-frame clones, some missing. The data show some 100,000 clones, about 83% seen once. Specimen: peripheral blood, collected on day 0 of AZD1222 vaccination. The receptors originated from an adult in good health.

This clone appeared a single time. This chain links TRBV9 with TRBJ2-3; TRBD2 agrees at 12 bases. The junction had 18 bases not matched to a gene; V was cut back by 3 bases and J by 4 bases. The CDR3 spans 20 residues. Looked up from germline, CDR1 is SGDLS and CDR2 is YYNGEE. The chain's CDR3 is CASSAIPPGLAGLGADTQYF. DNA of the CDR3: TGTGCCAGCAGCGCAATTCCACCGGGACTAGCGGGCTTAGGCGCAGATACGCAGTATTTT. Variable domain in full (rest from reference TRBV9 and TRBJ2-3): DSGVTQTPKHLITATGQRVTLRCSPRSGDLSVYWYQQSLDQGLQFLIQYYNGEERAKGNILERFSAQQFPDLHSELNLSSLELGDSALYFCASSAIPPGLAGLGADTQYFGPGTRLTVL.

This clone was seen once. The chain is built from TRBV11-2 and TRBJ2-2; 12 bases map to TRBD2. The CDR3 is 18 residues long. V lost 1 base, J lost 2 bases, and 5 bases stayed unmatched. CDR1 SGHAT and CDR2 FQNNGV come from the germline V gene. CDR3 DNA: TGTGCCAGCAGCTTAGGGCTAGCGGGAGGGAGAAACACCGGGGAGCTGTTTTTT. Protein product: CASSLGLAGGRNTGELFF.

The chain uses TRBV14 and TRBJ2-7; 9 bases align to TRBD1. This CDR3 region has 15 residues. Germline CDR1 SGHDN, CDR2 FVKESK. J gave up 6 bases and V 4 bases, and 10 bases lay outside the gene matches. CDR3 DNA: TGTGCCAGCAGCCCAACGTACAGGGGGCCTGGCGAGCAGTACTTC. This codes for CASSPTYRGPGEQYF.

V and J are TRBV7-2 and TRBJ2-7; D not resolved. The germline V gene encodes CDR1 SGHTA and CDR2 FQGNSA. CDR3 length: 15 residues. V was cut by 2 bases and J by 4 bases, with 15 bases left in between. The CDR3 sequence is CASSLSVGSAYEQYF. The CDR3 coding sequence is TGTGCCAGCAGCTTATCCGTAGGGTCGGCGTACGAGCAGTACTTC. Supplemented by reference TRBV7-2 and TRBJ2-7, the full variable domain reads GAGVSQSPSNKVTEKGKDVELRCDPISGHTALYWYRQSLGQGLEFLIYFQGNSAPDKSGLPSDRFSAERTGGSVSTLTIQRTQQEDSAVYLCASSLSVGSAYEQYFGPGTRLTVT.

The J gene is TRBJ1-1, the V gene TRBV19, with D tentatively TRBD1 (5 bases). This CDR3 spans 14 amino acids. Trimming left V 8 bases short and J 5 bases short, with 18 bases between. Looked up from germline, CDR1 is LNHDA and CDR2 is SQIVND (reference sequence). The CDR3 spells CASYEGPVVTEAFF. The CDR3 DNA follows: TGTGCCAGTTACGAGGGACCGGTGGTGACTGAAGCTTTCTTT.

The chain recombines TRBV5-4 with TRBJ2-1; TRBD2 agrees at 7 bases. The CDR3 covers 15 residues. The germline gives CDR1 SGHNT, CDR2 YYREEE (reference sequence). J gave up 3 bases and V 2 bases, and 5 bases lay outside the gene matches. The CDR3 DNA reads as TGTGCCAGCAGCTTAGGCGGGAGTGTCTACAATGAGCAGTTCTTC. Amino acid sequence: CASSLGGSVYNEQFF.

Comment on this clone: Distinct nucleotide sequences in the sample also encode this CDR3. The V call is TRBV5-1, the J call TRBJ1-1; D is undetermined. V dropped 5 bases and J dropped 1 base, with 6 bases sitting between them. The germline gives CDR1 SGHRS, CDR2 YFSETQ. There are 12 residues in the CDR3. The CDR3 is CASSAGNTEAFF. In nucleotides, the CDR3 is TGCGCCAGCAGTGCAGGGAACACTGAAGCTTTCTTT.

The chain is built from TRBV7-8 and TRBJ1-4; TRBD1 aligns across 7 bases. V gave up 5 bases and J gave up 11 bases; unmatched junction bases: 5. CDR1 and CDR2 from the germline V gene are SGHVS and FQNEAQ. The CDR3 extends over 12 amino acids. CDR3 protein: CASSPTGDKLFF. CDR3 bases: TGTGCCAGCAGCCCTACAGGGGACAAACTGTTTTTT.

CDR3 loop: CASSQDLGGDAFF. The CDR3 nucleotides read TGTGCCAGCAGCCAAGATTTAGGGGGTGACGCTTTCTTT. The chain combines TRBV14 with TRBJ1-1; D may be TRBD1 (6 bases). Trimming removed 0 bases from V and 11 bases from J, with 13 bases in between. Germline V gives CDR1 SGHDN, CDR2 FVKESK. This CDR3 comprises 13 residues.